This TCR beta chain comes out of a study of radiotherapy plus CTLA-4 blockade in lung cancer. On the study more broadly: Disease control was achieved by about 34% of patients, and objective responses by about 17%.

The CDR3 loop spans 14 amino acids. Germline V gives CDR1 SGHAT, CDR2 FQNNGV. With 5 bases clipped from V and 6 bases from J, the junction kept 7 bases outside the gene matches. Remarks on this clone: Its antigen is undetermined.

Overall study findings and caveats: In blood, early T cell clone dynamics reportedly predicted response best, together with interferon-beta. In blood, TCR clones derived from the tumor expanded after radiotherapy plus ipilimumab.

Focal radiation was given together with CTLA-4 blockade (ipilimumab) to patients with chemo-refractory metastatic non-small-cell lung cancer. Method: immunoSEQ multiplex PCR; TCRdb's copy keeps in-frame clones and lacks some. Seen here are 40,000 or so clones, 86% observed once, and the top ten hold about 20%. Sequencing was performed on peripheral blood, taken from a patient treated with radiotherapy plus ipilimumab. The TCR was taken from a human donor with non-small cell lung cancer whose response to radiotherapy plus ipilimumab could not be evaluated. The rearrangement uses TRBV11-2 and TRBJ2-1, with TRBD2 matching 7 bases. The CDR3 region is CASSPGGSLNEQFF. The CDR3 DNA sequence: TGTGCCAGCAGCCCCGGGGGGAGCCTCAATGAGCAGTTCTTC.